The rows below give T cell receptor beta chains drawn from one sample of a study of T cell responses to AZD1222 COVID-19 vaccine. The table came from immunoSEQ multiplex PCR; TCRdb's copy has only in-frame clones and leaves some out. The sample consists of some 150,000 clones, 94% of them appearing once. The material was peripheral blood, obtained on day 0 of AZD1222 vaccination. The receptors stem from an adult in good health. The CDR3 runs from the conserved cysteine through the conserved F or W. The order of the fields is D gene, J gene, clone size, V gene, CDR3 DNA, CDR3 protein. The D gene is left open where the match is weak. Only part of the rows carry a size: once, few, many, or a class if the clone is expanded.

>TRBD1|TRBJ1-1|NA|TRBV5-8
TGTGCCAGCAGCACACGGACAGGGTTAATCAACACTGAAGCTTTCTTT
CASSTRTGLINTEAFF
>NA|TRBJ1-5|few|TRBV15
TGTGCCACCAGCCCAGGACGTCGGGGTCAGCCCCAGCATTTT
CATSPGRRGQPQHF
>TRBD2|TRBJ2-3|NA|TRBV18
TGTGCCAGCTCATCCAAAGCGGGGTTTTCCACAGATACGCAGTATTTT
CASSSKAGFSTDTQYF
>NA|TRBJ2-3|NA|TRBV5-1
TGCGCCAGCAGCTTGGGAGGGCCAGATACGCAGTATTTT
CASSLGGPDTQYF
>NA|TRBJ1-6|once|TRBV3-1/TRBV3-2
TGTGCCAGCAGGAGGGACTTGGGATCGAATTCACCCCTCCACTTT
CASRRDLGSNSPLHF
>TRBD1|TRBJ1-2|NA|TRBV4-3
TGCGCCAGCAGCCAAGTTCTCGGAGATACGTACAGGGGACTGTATGGCTACACCTTC
CASSQVLGDTYRGLYGYTF
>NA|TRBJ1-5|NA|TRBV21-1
TGTGCCAGCAGCAAAGGCGGGACAAAAGCAGACCATAGCAATCAGCCCCAGCATTTT
CASSKGGTKADHSNQPQHF
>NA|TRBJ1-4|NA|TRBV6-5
TGTGCCAGCAGTTACTCGAGGAAGGGGCGGGATGAAAAACTGTTTTTT
CASSYSRKGRDEKLFF
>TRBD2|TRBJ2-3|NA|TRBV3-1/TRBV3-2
TGTGCCAGCAGCCCAAGAAGCGGGGCGGCCGTGAGTACGCAGTATTTT
CASSPRSGAAVSTQYF
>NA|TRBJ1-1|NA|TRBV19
TGTGCCAGTAGTACCTGGGGCAGGATTGCTGAAGCTTTCTTT
CASSTWGRIAEAFF
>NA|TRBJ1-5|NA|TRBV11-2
TGTGCCAGCAGCATTGACAGTTATAGCAATCAGCCCCAGCATTTT
CASSIDSYSNQPQHF
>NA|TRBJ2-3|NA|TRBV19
TGTGCCAGTAGGGCCCCCGTCGAGGGGAGTAATACGCAGTATTTT
CASRAPVEGSNTQYF
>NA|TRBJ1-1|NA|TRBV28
TGTGCCAGCAGTCTCGCGACTGAAGCTTTCTTT
CASSLATEAFF
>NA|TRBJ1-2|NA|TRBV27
TGTGCCAGCAGTTTTACTGGGAACTATGGCTACACCTTC
CASSFTGNYGYTF
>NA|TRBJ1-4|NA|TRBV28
TGTGCCAGCAGTTTAATTCCCGAAAAACTGTTTTTT
CASSLIPEKLFF
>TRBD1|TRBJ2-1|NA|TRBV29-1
TGCAGCGGAGGCGACAGGGGGAGAGATGAGCAGTTCTTC
CSGGDRGRDEQFF
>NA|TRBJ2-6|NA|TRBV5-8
TGTGCCAGCAGCTTACGGTGGGGATCTGGGGCCAACGTCCTGACTTTC
CASSLRWGSGANVLTF
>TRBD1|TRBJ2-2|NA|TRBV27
TGTGCCAGCAGTCCTCTGACAGGGGGAACTGGGGAGCTGTTTTTT
CASSPLTGGTGELFF
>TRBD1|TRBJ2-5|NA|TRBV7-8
TGTGCCAGCAGCTTAGAAACAGGGGGCAAAGAGACCCAGTACTTC
CASSLETGGKETQYF
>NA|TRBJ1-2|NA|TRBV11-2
TGTGCCAGCAGCCCGATCCGAGCCTATGGCTACACCTTC
CASSPIRAYGYTF
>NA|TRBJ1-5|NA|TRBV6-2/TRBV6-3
TGTGCCAGCAGTTCCGTGAAGGGGGTAGATCAGCCCCAGCATTTT
CASSSVKGVDQPQHF
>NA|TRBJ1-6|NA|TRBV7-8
TGTGCCAGCAGCTTACATCGGGCGGGCTCCTATAATTCACCCCTCCACTTT
CASSLHRAGSYNSPLHF
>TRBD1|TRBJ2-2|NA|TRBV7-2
TGTGCCAGCAGCTTACTCGCAGGGGGCCACACCGGGGAGCTGTTTTTT
CASSLLAGGHTGELFF
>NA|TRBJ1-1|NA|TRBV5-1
TGCGCCAGCAGCCTAAGTGGGACTGAAGCTTTCTTT
CASSLSGTEAFF
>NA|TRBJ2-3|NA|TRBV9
TGTGCCAGCAGCGTAGGTGAGGGATTTACAGATACGCAGTATTTT
CASSVGEGFTDTQYF
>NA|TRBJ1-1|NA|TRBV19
TGTGCCAGTAGTCTTGGGGGGCAGTGGAACACTGAAGCTTTCTTT
CASSLGGQWNTEAFF
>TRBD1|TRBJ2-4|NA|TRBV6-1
TGTGCCAGCAGTGCACTCCGGGACAGACTAGCCAAAAACATTCAGTACTTC
CASSALRDRLAKNIQYF
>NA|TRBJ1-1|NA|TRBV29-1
TGCAGCTCGACGAGGCATAACGAAGCTTTCTTT
CSSTRHNEAFF
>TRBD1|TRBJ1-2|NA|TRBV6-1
TGTGCCAGCAGTGAAGCCGGAACAGGGGGCCTATATGGCTACACCTTC
CASSEAGTGGLYGYTF
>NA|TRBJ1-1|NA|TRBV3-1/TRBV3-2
TGTGCCAGCAGCCGCGGGGTCGCCTACGCTGAAGCTTTCTTT
CASSRGVAYAEAFF
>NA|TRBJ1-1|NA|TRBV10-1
TGCGCCAGCTTTGGGGGGGCAGAGAGAACTGAAGCTTTCTTT
CASFGGAERTEAFF
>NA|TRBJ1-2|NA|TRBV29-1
TGCAGCGTTGGAACGGGCCTACCCTATGGCTACACCTTC
CSVGTGLPYGYTF
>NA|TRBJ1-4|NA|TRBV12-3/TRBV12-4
TGTGCCAGCAGTTTTACGGGATATAAACTGTTTTTT
CASSFTGYKLFF
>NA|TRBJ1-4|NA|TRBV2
TGTGCCAGCAGGGGGGATACAGGGATGGAAAAACTGTTTTTT
CASRGDTGMEKLFF
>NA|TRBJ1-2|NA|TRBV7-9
TGTGCCAGCAGCTCACAAGAAAACTATGGCTACACCTTC
CASSSQENYGYTF
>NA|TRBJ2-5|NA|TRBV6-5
TGTGCCAGCAGCACCACCAGGGGCCGGAGGGAGACCCAGTACTTC
CASSTTRGRRETQYF
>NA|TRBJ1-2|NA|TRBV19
TGTGCCAGTAGTATTCAATCGACTTCCTCCTATGGCTACACCTTC
CASSIQSTSSYGYTF
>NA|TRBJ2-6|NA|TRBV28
TGTGCCAGCAGTACCCTAAAGGCACCTGGGGCCAACGTCCTGACTTTC
CASSTLKAPGANVLTF
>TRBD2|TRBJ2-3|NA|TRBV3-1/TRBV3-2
TGTGCCAGCAGTGACACTGCGGGCGGGAGGTCCACAGATACGCAGTATTTT
CASSDTAGGRSTDTQYF
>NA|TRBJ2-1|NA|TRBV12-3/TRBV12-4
TGTGCCAGCAGTTTGACATATGAGCAGTTCTTC
CASSLTYEQFF
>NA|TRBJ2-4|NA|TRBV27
TGTGCCAGCAGTTACGGGCAGGGCCAAAACATTCAGTACTTC
CASSYGQGQNIQYF
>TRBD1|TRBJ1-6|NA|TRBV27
TGTGCCAGCAGTCCCCGGGACAGGGGCAGTTCACCCCTCCACTTT
CASSPRDRGSSPLHF
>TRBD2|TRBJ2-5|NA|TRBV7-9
TGTGCCAGCAGCTTAGGCCTGACTAGCGGGAGAGGAGAGACCCAGTACTTC
CASSLGLTSGRGETQYF
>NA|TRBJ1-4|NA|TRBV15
TGTGCCACCAGCACAGAATCGGGGTCGACTGGAGGGACTAATGAAAAACTGTTTTTT
CATSTESGSTGGTNEKLFF
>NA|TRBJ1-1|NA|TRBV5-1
TGCGCCAGCAGCTTCTCAATTTCCGGGACAACCGACACTGAAGCTTTCTTT
CASSFSISGTTDTEAFF
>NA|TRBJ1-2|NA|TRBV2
TGTGCCAGCAGCCGACAGGAACACTATGGCTACACCTTC
CASSRQEHYGYTF
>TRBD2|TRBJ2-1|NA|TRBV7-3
TGTGCCAGCAGCTTAACGGCACTAGCGGGTCTCGCGAATGAGCAGTTCTTC
CASSLTALAGLANEQFF
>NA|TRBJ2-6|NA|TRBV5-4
TGTGCCAGCAGCTTGTTTGGGTTCTCTGGGGCCAACGTCCTGACTTTC
CASSLFGFSGANVLTF
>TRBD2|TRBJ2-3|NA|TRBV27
TGTGCCAGCAGGTCGGGCGGGGGGGCCTCTACGCAGTATTTT
CASRSGGGASTQYF
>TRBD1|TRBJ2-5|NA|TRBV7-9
TGTGCCAGCAGCCCTACTGGGACAGAAGAGACCCAGTACTTC
CASSPTGTEETQYF
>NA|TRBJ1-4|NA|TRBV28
TGTGCCAGCAGTTTATTGGGGGGGAAACTGTTTTTT
CASSLLGGKLFF
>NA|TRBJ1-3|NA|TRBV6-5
TGTGCCAGCAGTTACGGTCATACCAGCTCTGGAAACACCATATATTTT
CASSYGHTSSGNTIYF
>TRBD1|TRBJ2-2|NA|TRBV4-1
TGCGCCAGCCGACCTACAGGGGTCACCGGGGAGCTGTTTTTT
CASRPTGVTGELFF
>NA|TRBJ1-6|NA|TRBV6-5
TGTGCCAGCAGCCTAGGACAGCCCAATTCACCCCTCCACTTT
CASSLGQPNSPLHF
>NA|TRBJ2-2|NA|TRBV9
TGTGCCAGCAGCGTAGCAGGGAAGAACACCGGGGAGCTGTTTTTT
CASSVAGKNTGELFF
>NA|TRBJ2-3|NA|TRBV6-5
TGTGCCAGCAGGTGGGGGGCGGCTGCAGATACGCAGTATTTT
CASRWGAAADTQYF
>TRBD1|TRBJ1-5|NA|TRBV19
TGTGCCAGTAGTATCGGGACAGTTCTTAGCAATCAGCCCCAGCATTTT
CASSIGTVLSNQPQHF
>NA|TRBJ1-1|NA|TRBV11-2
TGTGCCAGCTCCCGGGGGCTGAACACTGAAGCTTTCTTT
CASSRGLNTEAFF
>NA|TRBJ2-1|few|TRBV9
TGTGCCAGCAGCGTAGGGACAGGGGGCAGCGGGAGGGACAATGAGCAGTTCTTC
CASSVGTGGSGRDNEQFF